A single sample is the source of the 10 T cell receptor beta chains below, sequenced in a study of T cells in Graves' hyperthyroidism and ophthalmopathy. The TCR beta CDR3 regions underwent amplification using RNA transcripts as the source. The primer set for the first-round RT-PCR of the TCR CDR3 was HTBI. TCRdb redid the calling of the multiplex PCR reads with MiXCR, one entry per CDR3 protein. The data hold about 350,000 distinct CDR3 sequences, with approximately 14% observed a single time. The specimen sequenced was blood. Receptors originate from a woman aged 30 to 39 with Graves' hyperthyroidism.

This clonotype was recorded many times. The rearrangement joins TRBV5-1 to TRBJ2-5; 8 bases are shared with TRBD2. The CDR3 has 16 amino acids. J gave up 5 bases and V 2 bases, and 11 bases lay outside the gene matches. Germline V gives CDR1 SGHRS, CDR2 YFSETQ. The CDR3 region has the DNA TGCGCCAGCAGCTTAACGGGAGGGTCCGAGAGGGAGACCCAGTACTTC. Its translation: CASSLTGGSERETQYF.

This clonotype has at least ten counts. V usage is TRBV6-2 or TRBV6-3 and J usage is TRBJ2-5; tentative D call: TRBD1 (6 bases). This CDR3 comprises 14 residues. V lost 7 bases and J lost 1, with 13 bases in between. Germline CDR1 is MNHEY and CDR2 is SVGEGT. CDR3 sequence: CASTDTGFQETQYF. CDR3 DNA sequence: TGTGCCAGCACCGATACAGGGTTCCAAGAGACCCAGTACTTC.

The chain couples TRBV6-1 to TRBJ2-2, with D possibly matching TRBD2 (5 bases). Trimming cost V 11 bases and J 4 bases, with 17 bases left between them. CDR3 length: 14 residues. The V gene's germline CDR1 is MNHNS and CDR2 SASEGT. CDR3 sequence reads: CAGRGSSITGELFF. Written as DNA, the CDR3 is TGTGCCGGACGTGGGTCTAGCATCACCGGGGAGCTGTTTTTT.

In its sample, this clonotype was seen many times. V is TRBV19 and J is TRBJ1-5; no firm D call. CDR1 and CDR2 from the germline V gene are LNHDA and SQIVND (reference sequence). This CDR3 spans 13 amino acids. Deletions cut 3 bases from V and 3 bases from J, with 6 bases between. DNA for the CDR3: TGTGCCAGTAGTATCGAGACCAATCAGCCCCAGCATTTT. This gives the protein CASSIETNQPQHF.

In its sample, this clonotype was seen many times. The chain combines TRBV29-1 with TRBJ2-3; 9 bases match TRBD2. Germline loops: CDR1 SQVTM, CDR2 ANQGSEA. This CDR3 spans 14 amino acids. V shed 3 bases, J shed 4 bases, and the junction held 5 bases outside the gene matches. CDR3 DNA: TGCAGCGTTGACAGTAGCGGGAGAGCAGATACGCAGTATTTT. Protein sequence: CSVDSSGRADTQYF.

This clonotype was found many times. The chain recombines TRBV7-2 with TRBJ2-1; 8 nucleotides match TRBD2. CDR3 length: 13 amino acids. V lost 2 bases, J lost 15 bases, and 9 bases stayed unmatched. Germline lookup yields CDR1 SGHTA and CDR2 FQGNSA. CDR3 nucleotide sequence: TGTGCCAGCAGCTTACGGGAGGGCCAGGAAGGGTTCTTC. Amino acids: CASSLREGQEGFF.

This clonotype showed up many times. The chain couples TRBV28 to TRBJ1-2; no clear D. Trimming removed 7 bases from V and 4 bases from J, with 19 bases in between. Germline V lookup: CDR1 MDHEN, CDR2 SYDVKM. The CDR3 runs 15 residues. CDR3 sequence (DNA): TGTGCCAGCACTCAAGACTCGGCTAACATCTATGGCTACACCTTC. Its translation: CASTQDSANIYGYTF.

Many counts were recorded for this clonotype. The rearrangement joins TRBV24-1 to TRBJ1-5; TRBD1 matches 8 bases. V lost 2 bases and J lost 2; bases outside the gene matches: 4. The CDR3 is 16 amino acids. From germline, CDR1 is KGHDR and CDR2 SFDVKD. The CDR3 DNA reads TGTGCCACCAGTGATTCGGGACAGGCGGGCAATCAGCCCCAGCATTTT. It codes for CATSDSGQAGNQPQHF.

Ten or more counts support this clonotype. The V call is TRBV2, the J call TRBJ2-3; D remains unclear. The CDR3 totals 13 residues. Germline V lookup: CDR1 SNHLY, CDR2 FYNNEI. V lost 1 base, J lost 2 bases, and 4 bases lay in between. CDR3 amino acids: CASSEDFTDTQYF. DNA for the CDR3: TGTGCCAGCAGTGAAGACTTCACAGATACGCAGTATTTT. The full variable domain, rest sourced from reference TRBV2 and TRBJ2-3, is EPEVTQTPSHQVTQMGQEVILRCVPISNHLYFYWYRQILGQKVEFLVSFYNNEISEKSEIFDDQFSVERPDGSNFTLKIRSTKLEDSAMYFCASSEDFTDTQYFGPGTRLTVL.

This clonotype was detected many times. J is TRBJ2-2 and V is TRBV11-3; 8 positions match TRBD1. Germline CDR1 reads SGHNT; CDR2 reads YENEEA. Losses at the gene ends were 8 bases for V and 1 base for J; bases not matched to a gene: 3. The CDR3 is made up of 14 amino acids. CDR3 nucleotides: TGTGCCAGCCAGGGACAGGAGAACACCGGGGAGCTGTTTTTT. Amino acid sequence: CASQGQENTGELFF.